Each of the 17 T cell receptor beta chains below was sequenced from the same sample in a study of T-cell memory formation after mild COVID-19. TCRdb reanalysed the 5' RACE reads using MiXCR and keeps one entry per CDR3 protein. The sample records around 300,000 distinct CDR3 sequences, roughly 8% being singletons. Input material: PBMCs or a T cell subset sorted from them (not recorded which). These receptors all come from a man aged 18 to 30 who had mild COVID-19 (a few samples of this study predate the infection). Cell type and time point are not known.

At least ten counts were recorded for this clonotype. This chain uses TRBV6-6 with TRBJ2-2; D possibly corresponds to TRBD2 (5 bases). Germline V gene data show CDR1 as MNHNY and CDR2 as SVGAGI (reference sequence). V was cut by 2 bases and J by 2 bases, with 6 bases left in between. The CDR3 consists of 14 residues. The CDR3 DNA is TGTGCCAGCAGTTACCGGGGAAACACCGGGGAGCTGTTTTTT. Translation gives CASSYRGNTGELFF.

This clonotype was seen only a few times. This sequence joins TRBV4-3 and TRBJ2-3; 8 bases are a match to TRBD2. V trimming: 0 bases; J trimming: 2 bases; junction bases outside the gene matches: 10. The germline V gene has CDR1 LGHNA and CDR2 YSLEER. There are 18 residues in the CDR3. The CDR3 DNA is TGCGCCAGCAGCCAAGAACCCCCAGCGGGGGTTACCACAGATACGCAGTATTTT. Its protein product is CASSQEPPAGVTTDTQYF.

The V gene is TRBV6-5, the J gene TRBJ1-6; D may be TRBD1 (5 bases). The germline gives CDR1 MNHEY, CDR2 SVGAGI. Trimming took 6 bases from V and 5 from J, leaving 14 bases between them. CDR3 length equals 15 residues. CDR3 amino acids: CASRVSAGNNSPLHF. CDR3 in DNA: TGTGCCAGCAGGGTCTCGGCAGGGAATAATTCACCCCTCCACTTT.

The V gene is TRBV29-1, the J gene TRBJ2-5; D not resolved. V was pared by 4 bases and J by 2 bases, with 11 bases between. The CDR3 has 13 residues. CDR1 SQVTM and CDR2 ANQGSEA come from the germline V gene. CDR3: CSVVPDIQETQYF. CDR3 DNA sequence: TGCAGCGTTGTGCCAGATATACAAGAGACCCAGTACTTC. The full variable domain, its missing parts supplied by reference TRBV29-1 and TRBJ2-5, is SAVISQKPSRDICQRGTSLTIQCQVDSQVTMMFWYRQQPGQSLTLIATANQGSEATYESGFVIDKFPISRPNLTFSTLTVSNMSPEDSSIYLCSVVPDIQETQYFGPGTRLLVL.

The chain carries TRBV7-6 and TRBJ2-5; 7 nucleotides match TRBD1. V lost 1 base to trimming and J lost 5 bases; unmatched junction nucleotides: 4. CDR1 SGHVS and CDR2 FNYEAQ come from the germline V gene. The length of the CDR3 is 14 residues. CDR3 sequence reads: CASSLGQGYETQYF. For the CDR3, the DNA is TGTGCCAGCAGCTTAGGACAGGGTTATGAGACCCAGTACTTC.

This clonotype was detected many times. The chain is built from TRBV4-1 and TRBJ2-1, with D possibly being TRBD1 (6 bases). V was shortened by 1 base and J by 0 bases, with 16 bases between the two germline ends. This CDR3 region has 18 residues. Germline-derived CDR1 and CDR2 are MGHRA and YSYEKL. The DNA of the CDR3 is TGCGCCAGCAGCCAAGGGGGGCGAAGGGGAGCCTCCTACAATGAGCAGTTCTTC. As protein: CASSQGGRRGASYNEQFF.

This clonotype was observed at least ten times. The V gene is TRBV4-2, the J gene TRBJ2-1; 8 bases line up with TRBD2. J was trimmed by 4 bases and V by 1 base; bases with no gene match: 6. CDR3 length: 16 residues. Germline V gene data show CDR1 as LGHNA and CDR2 as YNFKEQ. CDR3 nucleotides: TGTGCCAGCAGCCAAGGATCCGGGGGGGGTTACAATGAGCAGTTCTTC. Its translation is CASSQGSGGGYNEQFF.

The chain employs TRBV6-4 and TRBJ2-7, with 10 bases fitting TRBD2. Germline V gene sequence: CDR1 MRHNA, CDR2 SNTAGT. With 4 bases clipped from V and 0 bases from J, the junction kept 3 bases outside the gene matches. The CDR3 is made up of 15 amino acids. CDR3 residues: CASSAGTSDSYEQYF. The CDR3 DNA follows: TGTGCCAGCAGTGCCGGGACTAGCGACTCCTACGAGCAGTACTTC.

The CDR3: CASSYDRASYEQYF. CDR3 DNA sequence: TGCGCCAGCAGCTACGACAGGGCCTCCTACGAGCAGTACTTC. The chain recombines TRBV5-1 with TRBJ2-7; 7 nucleotides line up with TRBD1. CDR1 is SGHRS, CDR2 YFSETQ, per germline. The V segment lost 3 bases and the J segment 0 bases; nucleotides outside the gene matches: 3. The CDR3 has 14 amino acids.

The table lists this clonotype with a few counts. The genes are TRBV20-1 and TRBJ1-6, with 8 bases fitting TRBD1. V lost 3 bases, J lost 5 bases, and 12 bases stayed unmatched. Per the germline V gene, CDR1 is DFQATT and CDR2 is SNEGSKA (reference sequence). CDR3 length: 17 amino acids. The CDR3 protein is CSASQQGALFNNSPLHF. The CDR3, as DNA: TGCAGTGCTAGTCAGCAGGGGGCGCTTTTCAATAATTCACCCCTCCACTTT.

This clonotype was counted many times. The chain's CDR3 is CASSPRLAGREQYV. The CDR3 DNA reads as TGCGCCAGCAGCCCCAGACTAGCGGGGAGAGAGCAGTACGTC. The rearrangement uses TRBV5-1 and TRBJ2-7; TRBD2 matches 11 bases. J was trimmed by 7 bases and V by 4 bases; bases with no gene match: 7. This CDR3 spans 14 amino acids. Germline CDR1 and CDR2: SGHRS and YFSETQ.

At least ten counts were recorded for this clonotype. The chain is built from TRBV4-2 and TRBJ1-1, with D possibly TRBD1 on 5 matching bases. The germline CDR1 and CDR2 sequences are LGHNA and YNFKEQ. Trimming cost V 0 bases and J 2 bases, with 16 bases left between them. This CDR3 region has 17 residues. The CDR3 sequence: CASSQDERQGINTEAFF. Written as DNA, the CDR3 is TGTGCCAGCAGCCAAGATGAGCGGCAGGGAATTAACACTGAAGCTTTCTTT.

The genes are TRBV12-3 or TRBV12-4 and TRBJ2-3, with 11 bases aligning to TRBD2. The CDR3 extends over 16 amino acids. The V segment lost 3 bases and the J segment 2 bases; nucleotides outside the gene matches: 4. The CDR3 region has the DNA TGTGCCAGCAGTTTGCTTAGCGGGGGGGACACAGATACGCAGTATTTT. This encodes CASSLLSGGDTDTQYF.

CDR3 residues: CSARDPLGGVTEAFF. Written as DNA, the CDR3 is TGCAGTGCTAGAGACCCGCTCGGTGGGGTCACTGAAGCTTTCTTT. This chain links TRBV20-1 with TRBJ1-1; D remains ambiguous. The CDR3 extends over 15 amino acids. The germline V and J ends were trimmed by 0 bases and 4 bases, with 15 bases remaining between them. Germline assignment: CDR1 DFQATT and CDR2 SNEGSKA (reference sequence).

This clonotype was detected a few times. This chain connects TRBV11-2 to TRBJ1-1; TRBD1 might be the D (5 bases). The V end lost 3 bases, the J end lost 5 bases, and 16 bases lay between the germline ends. The length of the CDR3 is 15 residues. Germline lookup yields CDR1 SGHAT and CDR2 FQNNGV. The CDR3 coding sequence is TGTGCCAGCAGCTTTCCAGGGTATCGGAGAACTGAAGCTTTCTTT. It translates to CASSFPGYRRTEAFF.

This clonotype was found a few times. The chain joins TRBV6-5 to TRBJ1-5; 7 nucleotides line up with TRBD1. The length of the CDR3 is 14 residues. V was clipped by 6 bases and J by 7 bases; unmatched bases: 9. CDR1 is MNHEY and CDR2 is SVGAGI in the germline V gene. The CDR3 nucleotides are TGTGCCAGCAGGTCTGACAGGGAGGGGCAGCCCCAGCATTTT. As protein: CASRSDREGQPQHF.

The table lists this clonotype with many counts. V and J are TRBV6-5 and TRBJ2-1, with D possibly being TRBD2 (5 bases). CDR3 size: 13 residues. The ends were cut back, 6 bases at V and 6 bases at J, with 12 bases in the middle. In germline, CDR1 is MNHEY, CDR2 SVGAGI. In DNA, the CDR3 is TGTGCCAGCAGATATGTTGGAGGCAATGAGCAGTTCTTC. Translation: CASRYVGGNEQFF.